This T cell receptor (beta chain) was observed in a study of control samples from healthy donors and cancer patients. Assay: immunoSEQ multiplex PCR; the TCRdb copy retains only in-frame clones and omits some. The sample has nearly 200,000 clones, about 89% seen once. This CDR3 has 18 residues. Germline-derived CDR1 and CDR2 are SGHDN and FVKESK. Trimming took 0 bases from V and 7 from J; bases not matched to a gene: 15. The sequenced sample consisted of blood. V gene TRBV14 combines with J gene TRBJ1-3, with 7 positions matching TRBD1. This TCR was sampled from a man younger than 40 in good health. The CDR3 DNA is TGTGCCAGCAGCCAAGATTTAGGGGGCTACCACCATGGGAACACCATATATTTT. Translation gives CASSQDLGGYHHGNTIYF.